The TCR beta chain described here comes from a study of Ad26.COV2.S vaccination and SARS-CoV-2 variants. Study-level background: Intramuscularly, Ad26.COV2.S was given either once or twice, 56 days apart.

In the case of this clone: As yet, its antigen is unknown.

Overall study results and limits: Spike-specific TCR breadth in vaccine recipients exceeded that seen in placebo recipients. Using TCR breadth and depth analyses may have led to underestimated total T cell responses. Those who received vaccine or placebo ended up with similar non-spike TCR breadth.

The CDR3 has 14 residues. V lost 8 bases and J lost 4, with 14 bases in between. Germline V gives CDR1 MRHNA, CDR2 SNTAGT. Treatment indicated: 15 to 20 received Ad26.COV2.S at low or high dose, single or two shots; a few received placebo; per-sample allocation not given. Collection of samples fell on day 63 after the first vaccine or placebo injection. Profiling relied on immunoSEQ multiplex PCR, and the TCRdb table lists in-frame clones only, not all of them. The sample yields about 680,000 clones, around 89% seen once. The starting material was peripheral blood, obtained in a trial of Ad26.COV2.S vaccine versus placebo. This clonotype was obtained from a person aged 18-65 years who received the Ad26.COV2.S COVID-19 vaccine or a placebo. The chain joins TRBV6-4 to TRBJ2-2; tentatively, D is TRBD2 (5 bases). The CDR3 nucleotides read TGTGCCAGCCAGAGGGATTCGGTCACCGGGGAGCTGTTTTTT. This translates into CASQRDSVTGELFF.